The T cell receptor beta chain under discussion was sequenced for a study of cytomegalovirus exposure and HLA in healthy donors listed by TCRdb under 2017. Study-level background: According to an earlier analysis of around 600 of the donors, some 170 million T cells yielded over 90 million unique TCR beta sequences and about 300 Gb of sequence data. Approximately 300 gigabases of sequencing data and around 85 million unique TCR sequences made up an early release that covered some 640 HLA-typed donors. Of the approximately 400 genotyped donors, 65% to 90% fell in the genetic ancestry cluster associated with self-reported Caucasian donors. The study aimed to test whether signatures of past pathogen exposure could be identified by cataloging public T cell receptors. Using immunosequencing, the study profiled T cell repertoires from some 670 subjects and related those repertoires to cytomegalovirus serostatus. Along with the 666-subject first cohort, a separate validation cohort of more than 90 different subjects was used. To predict cytomegalovirus infection status, the study brought together high-throughput TCR immunosequencing, statistical association of individual TCRs with disease status, and machine learning. A later analysis re-analyzed previously published TCR beta repertoires from approximately 700 donors and added high-resolution HLA genotyping to study TCR occurrence patterns. In the later analysis, no new phenotypic data were used to find candidate immune exposures; instead, reliance was placed on TCR beta sequences and their occurrence across donors. An earlier analysis of several hundred of the donors used high-throughput TCR beta sequencing to judge whether each TCR beta V gene segment behaved as functional or pseudogenic. Donor age, sex, ethnicity and CMV serostatus were collected together with the repertoire data. Genome-wide SNP genotypes for about 55% of the roughly 670 donors were used in a later genetic analysis, which treated that subset as a discovery cohort. Every repertoire in the discovery cohort had been generated on one and the same sequencing platform. HLA typing covered class I and class II loci at four-digit resolution. Typing coverage varied by locus: roughly 629-640 donors for A, B, C, DRB1 and DQB1; around 560 for DQA1; more than 600 for DPA1; roughly 450 for DPB1. A handful of DR-DQ haplotypes were handled as single units for association and clustering because linkage in the cohort was strong. Among a few hundred genotyped donors of the cohort, an average of around 240,000 unique TCR beta nucleotide sequences were sequenced per donor, roughly 20% of them non-productive.

Note on this clone: Its antigen has not been determined. Nothing much larger sits one base from this clone, and base qualities are not available.

What the research found in general, with its limitations: Roughly 15 rarely observed V segments, including chromosome 9 orphons, were excluded from the earlier analysis of several hundred of the donors because counts were too low. Because some donors lacked HLA typing at each locus, the association tests relied only on the typed subset. Correlated functional status among segregating V segments might reflect linkage disequilibrium, but an unknown experimental factor could not be ruled out. Roughly uniform sequencing depth across donors was assumed in presence/absence analyses, although this assumption may not hold. A later analysis associated 17,000 or so TCR beta sequences with specific HLA alleles at a false discovery rate of 0.05. CMV serostatus was the only immune exposure information available for the cohort. The study gave a list of about 150 TCR beta chains associated with cytomegalovirus. In an earlier analysis of a few hundred of the donors, most TCR beta V segments were observed in productive rearrangements about 87% or about 30% of the time, broadly matching IMGT annotations. A later genetic analysis associated a missense DCLRE1C variant with V-gene and J-gene trimming of TCR beta chains, and an independent cohort replicated the association. In both the original and validation cohorts, the classifier was reported to diagnose cytomegalovirus status with high specificity and sensitivity. The authors suggested that the approach could potentially be extended to other disease states and immunological phenotypes. A further reported finding was that TCR beta sequences accurately predicted the HLA-A and HLA-B alleles for most subjects in the first cohort. A cluster of highly shared sequence variants was judged likely to be a technical artifact of the sequencing pipeline. In vitro tests confirmed that a few of the cytomegalovirus-associated TCR beta chains recognize cytomegalovirus antigens. Most CMV-associated TCR beta chains appeared to be HLA-restricted in a later analysis, and the HLA associations seemed to be driven largely by CMV exposure. A later analysis reported that several top co-occurrence clusters appeared linked to parvovirus B19, influenza, CMV and Epstein-Barr virus. In a later analysis, TCR association rates were found to vary across HLA loci, with the most associated TCRs seen for DRB1 alleles and the fewest for HLA-C alleles. Compared with the approximately 700-donor mean, donors in an Asian-associated ancestry cluster had fewer N-insertions in productive TCRs, according to a later genetic analysis. Because the 87-base-pair reads could not distinguish some IMGT-functional V segments, including TRBV6-2 and TRBV6-3, those segments were excluded. The cohort was sequenced for TCR beta chains only, and without alpha or paired-chain data the features that could be detected were limited. In a later analysis, HLA-associated TCR beta chains were found to be more clonally expanded and to have lower generation probabilities than equally common non-associated chains. Most TCR sequences were seen in very few donors, while some public TCRs were found in many individuals. When HLA alleles, especially DR and DQ, strongly co-occurred, attributing TCR associations to individual alleles was difficult.

V is reduced by 10 bases and J by 4 bases, leaving a spacing of 23 bases between them. The germline V gene (reference sequence) yields LNHDA for CDR1 and SQIVND for CDR2. The CDR3 numbers 16 residues from cysteine through phenylalanine. Just CDR3 DNA is preserved here, 48 bases in frame from base 1. The cohort consisted of 600 to 750 healthy bone marrow donors. At the time of sampling, all cohort members were nominally healthy, though unrecorded immune exposures were likely present. The donor was CMV seronegative and belonged to the group of 320 or so seronegative cohort members. Every donor gave a peripheral blood sample, and the peripheral blood mononuclear cells from that sample were used for TCR beta sequencing. The Qiagen DNeasy Blood Extraction Kit was used to extract genomic DNA from the blood cell samples. Receptor amplification or capture employed the immunoSEQ multiplex PCR assay. The multiplex PCR relied on a mix of 60 forward primers for TCR Vbeta segments and 13 reverse primers for TCR Jbeta segments. A multiplex PCR assay on genomic DNA amplified the CDR3 region of rearranged TCR beta genes. Amplified TCR beta libraries were sequenced as 87-base-pair reads on the Illumina HiSeq System. Per the original workflow: In a later analysis, tens of millions of unique TCR beta chains were counted across the 650 to 750 repertoires, and around 10 million of these chains were shared by at least two donors. To remove PCR and sequencing errors, raw reads were error-corrected and collapsed into unique sequences using a nearest-neighbor algorithm that merged closely related sequences. To assign V, D and J gene segments, CDR3 sequences were aligned to IMGT reference sequences. For a sequence to be retained, at least a six-nucleotide match to both a V gene segment and a J gene segment was required. Rearrangements were called productive when the CDR3 lacked stop codons and stayed in frame with V and J; all others were non-productive. CDR3 was defined according to IMGT convention as the region running from the second conserved V-encoded cysteine to the conserved J-encoded phenylalanine. In an earlier analysis of 550 to 650 of the donors, sequences lacking an unambiguous match to a single V gene segment were excluded. An earlier analysis of a few hundred of the donors classified V segments as functional when productive rearrangements were above 56.7% and as segregating when the standard deviation between donors was above 5%. A statistical classification framework was developed to diagnose cytomegalovirus status using the catalog of TCR beta chain sequences. In a later analysis, TCR nucleotide sequences were compared against IMGT/GENE-DB human TR gene sequences so that V and J genes could be assigned. The TCRdist pipeline was used in a later analysis to assign CDR3 sequences and most-parsimonious VDJ recombination scenarios. In a later analysis, every TCR beta chain was defined by the combination of its CDR3 amino acid sequence and its V-gene family, and reads without a unique V-gene family were dropped. As a way to deal with suspected cross-contamination and a sequencing artifact, a later analysis dropped approximately 590 nucleotide sequences that were highly shared and had low generation probability. In a later analysis, a clonal expansion index was calculated for each public chain from normalized within-repertoire ranks of inferred template counts. A later analysis computed generation probabilities with a VDJ recombination model fitted to out-of-frame rearrangements, and checked the results against IGoR. In a later analysis, hypergeometric tests were used to score TCR-TCR, TCR-HLA and TCR-CMV co-occurrence, with a repertoire-size bias correction applied to TCR pairs. A later analysis estimated false discovery rates by permuting HLA or CMV assignments 20 times. In a later analysis, co-occurring TCRs were grouped with DBSCAN, and TCRdist sequence similarity was added when clustering was performed within HLA-allele-positive subsets. Co-occurrence clustering excluded repertoires with fewer than 30,000 or more than 120,000 public chains, plus five with anomalous nucleotide sharing. TCRdb obtained this table from immuneACCESS and retained in-frame rearrangements with V and J assigned. These tables miss some clones; where compared with another copy, unresolved V genes account for less than half of the shortfall, and the remainder is unexplained. D and trimming come from the DNA, and the V and J calls and clone size come from that table. The sample includes about 130,000 clones, with around 80% observed a single time. The ten largest account for roughly 1.8% of the sample.

The material sequenced was PBMCs. This TCR was recovered from a woman in her 50s in good health and CMV-seronegative. The sequence joins TRBV19 to TRBJ1-5; the best D guess is TRBD1, with 6 bases matching. The DNA sequence is TGTGCCACCGCAGCCAGGGGCCGGGGGGGTAATCAGCCCCAGCATTTT. Its protein product is CATAARGRGGNQPQHF.